This T cell receptor (beta chain) was recorded in a study of beta chain features in type 1 diabetes. Study summary: No patient-donor differences in age, gender, total cells or subset yield.

The CDR3 extends over 16 amino acids. Per germline, CDR1 MGHDK and CDR2 SYGVNS. V gave up 2 bases and J gave up 8 bases, with 21 bases separating them. Reverse transcribing all isolated RNA meant expressed TCRB transcripts were sequenced. Generated by immunoSEQ multiplex PCR, the TCRdb table keeps only in-frame clones and is missing some. Among some 270,000 clones listed, 8% were seen once. Sorting of CD4+ naive, central memory, regulatory and stem cell-like memory cells was performed via CD45RO/CCR7/CD25/CD127/CD95/CD27. The sequence derives from a woman between 18 and 29 years old in good health. This chain joins TRBV25-1 and TRBJ1-2, with a possible D match to TRBD1 (6 bases). The sequenced material came from central memory CD4+ T cells from blood. The CDR3 sequence is CASSEPGGQGITGYTF. The CDR3 nucleotides read TGTGCCAGCAGTGAACCTGGGGGGCAGGGGATTACCGGCTACACCTTC.